This T cell receptor (beta chain) was documented in a study of T cell responses to AZD1222 COVID-19 vaccine. Findings and limits, study-wide: Spike-specific TCR breadth and depth went up after people got two AZD1222 doses. Among those given AZD1222, only five to seven were seropositive at baseline.

The CDR3 is 15 residues long. Trimming removed 6 bases at V and 3 bases at J, with 17 bases between. Germline V gene sequence: CDR1 MNHEY, CDR2 SVGAGI. Worth noting for this clone: Antigen: not known.

Some clones are missing from TCRdb's copy, which holds only in-frame ones; the method was immunoSEQ multiplex PCR. The table for this sample gives more than 110,000 clones. Sequenced material: peripheral blood. This sequence was found in an adult in good health. The V gene is TRBV6-5, the J gene TRBJ1-2; maybe TRBD1 (6 bases). This CDR3 reads CASSFAAGAYYGYTF. The CDR3 nucleotides read TGTGCCAGCAGCTTCGCGGCGGGGGCATACTATGGCTACACCTTC.